These T cell receptor beta chains were read from a single sample in a study of Ad26.COV2.S vaccination and SARS-CoV-2 variants. Measured with immunoSEQ multiplex PCR; TCRdb has only the in-frame clones, and not every one. Of about 400,000 clones listed, roughly 90% were seen once; the top ten hold about 3.5%. The sample in question was peripheral blood, obtained in a trial of Ad26.COV2.S vaccine versus placebo. The receptors here all came from a person between 18 and 59 years old who received the Ad26.COV2.S COVID-19 vaccine or a placebo. Each CDR3 is given with its conserved first and last residue.

V gene	J gene	CDR3 protein
TRBV28	TRBJ1-5	CASRRQGGSNQPQHF
TRBV7-2	TRBJ2-7	CASSLVGNSYEQYF
TRBV27	TRBJ1-4	CAVGPSREKLFF
TRBV12-3/TRBV12-4	TRBJ1-5	CASSFMGQPQHF
TRBV4-2	TRBJ2-7	CASSQDAGDSTYEQYF
TRBV12-3/TRBV12-4	TRBJ1-5	CASSSDSRPQHF
TRBV7-9	TRBJ1-1	CASSLVRMQDNTEAFF
TRBV4-2	TRBJ2-7	CASSQETDEQYF
TRBV6-4	TRBJ2-1	CASSALSSSYNEQFF
TRBV6-6	TRBJ2-7	CASSYSNRDNSYEQYF
TRBV20-1	TRBJ2-7	CSASPRQGGSYEQYF
TRBV5-3	TRBJ1-4	CASPDRGHEKLFF
TRBV4-1	TRBJ2-3	CASRPLGLALTDTQYF
TRBV5-1	TRBJ2-7	CASSLAGTVLSYEQYF
TRBV11-2	TRBJ2-5	CASSLGPAGQTQYF
TRBV7-3	TRBJ2-5	CASSTRTSGGLETQYF
TRBV10-3	TRBJ1-6	CAISERSGYNSPLHF
TRBV4-1	TRBJ2-3	CASRQLAGVDTQYF
TRBV28	TRBJ2-5	CASSGGLAQETQYF
TRBV7-9	TRBJ1-2	CASSLDGFGGYTF
TRBV28	TRBJ1-5	CATRKQDIYNQPQHF
TRBV18	TRBJ2-5	CASSPQGRETQYF
TRBV7-8	TRBJ2-7	CASSPRQERLYEQYF
TRBV19	TRBJ1-1	CASSPVVAPRAFF
TRBV7-3	TRBJ2-2	CASSLRGSTGELFF
TRBV11-3	TRBJ1-1	CASSLFLNTEAFF
TRBV30	TRBJ1-3	CAWSPGQHSGNTIYF
TRBV27	TRBJ1-6	CASTGTGRYSPLHF
TRBV27	TRBJ2-3	CASSFRTGVSTDTQYF
TRBV2	TRBJ1-6	CASSERQGAYNSPLHF
TRBV5-1	TRBJ2-2	CASSNPSLRLAGTGELFF
TRBV10-2	TRBJ1-6	CASIGGTYNSPLHF
TRBV9	TRBJ2-5	CASSPPSVSNQETQYF
TRBV6-5	TRBJ1-2	CASSFTPQGYGYTF
TRBV21-1	TRBJ1-1	CWGPRTEAFF
TRBV4-1	TRBJ2-7	CASSHQGQAAYEQYF
TRBV4-3	TRBJ1-5	CASSPTGTDQPQHF
TRBV6-6	TRBJ1-2	CASSYSIDRAYGYTF
TRBV6-6	TRBJ1-5	CASRETMGGDQPQHF
TRBV7-2	TRBJ2-7	CASSSTLNPPEQYF
TRBV28	TRBJ1-5	CASSFMSNQPQHF
TRBV7-8	TRBJ2-1	CASSLGSSSYNEQFF
TRBV4-1	TRBJ2-7	CASSQGTGRQYEQYF
TRBV19	TRBJ2-1	CASSRDGAEQFF
TRBV3-1/TRBV3-2	TRBJ2-5	CASSPRTGVQETQYF
TRBV11-2	TRBJ2-5	CASSSFPLQETQYF
TRBV4-2	TRBJ2-7	CASSQGGSYEQYF
TRBV13	TRBJ2-7	CASSLGVGLGYEQYF
TRBV20-1	TRBJ2-7	CSASLRWGHYEQYF
TRBV11-3	TRBJ1-1	CASSQTGQRAFF
TRBV19	TRBJ1-2	CASGQGGDYTF
TRBV2	TRBJ2-5	CASSEIFEGRETQYF
TRBV11-2	TRBJ2-7	CASSLVPSGGYEQYF
TRBV11-1	TRBJ1-6	CASSLVSQSNSPLHF
TRBV24-1	TRBJ2-2	CATSDDRGGGYTGELFF